This T cell receptor (beta chain) was observed in a study of technical replicates of blood from several donors. Profiling relied on immunoSEQ multiplex PCR, and the TCRdb table lists in-frame clones only, not all of them. The table has tens of thousands of clones, roughly 90% seen once. Germline values: CDR1 SGHRS, CDR2 YFSETQ. The length of the CDR3 is 15 residues. The germline V and J ends were trimmed by 4 bases and 3 bases, with 17 bases remaining between them. This clonotype was sampled from a human donor in good health. Some clones in this sample may be carry-over from other donors' samples. Sequenced input: PBMCs. V is TRBV5-1 and J is TRBJ2-7; perhaps TRBD1 as D (6 bases). CDR3 loop: CASSPGRDIIYEQYF. The DNA of the CDR3 is TGCGCCAGCAGCCCAGGACGGGACATAATCTACGAGCAGTACTTC.